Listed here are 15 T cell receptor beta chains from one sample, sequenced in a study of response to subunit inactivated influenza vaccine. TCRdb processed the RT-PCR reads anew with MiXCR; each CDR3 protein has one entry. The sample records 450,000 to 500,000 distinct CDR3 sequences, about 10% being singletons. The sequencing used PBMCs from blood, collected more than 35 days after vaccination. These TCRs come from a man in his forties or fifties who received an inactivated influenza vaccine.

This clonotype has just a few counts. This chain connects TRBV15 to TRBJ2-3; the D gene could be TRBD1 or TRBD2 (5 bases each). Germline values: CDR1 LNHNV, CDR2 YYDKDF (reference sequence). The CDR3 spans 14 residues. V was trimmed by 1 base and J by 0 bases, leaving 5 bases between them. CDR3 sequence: CATSRGDSTDTQYF. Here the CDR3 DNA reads TGTGCCACCAGCAGAGGGGACAGCACAGATACGCAGTATTTT.

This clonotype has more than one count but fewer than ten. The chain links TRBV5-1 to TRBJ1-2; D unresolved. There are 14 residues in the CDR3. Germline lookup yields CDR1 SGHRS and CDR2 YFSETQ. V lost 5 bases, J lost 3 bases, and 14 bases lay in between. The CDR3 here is CASRWSTNDYGYTF. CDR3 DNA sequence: TGCGCCAGCAGGTGGAGTACTAACGACTATGGCTACACCTTC.

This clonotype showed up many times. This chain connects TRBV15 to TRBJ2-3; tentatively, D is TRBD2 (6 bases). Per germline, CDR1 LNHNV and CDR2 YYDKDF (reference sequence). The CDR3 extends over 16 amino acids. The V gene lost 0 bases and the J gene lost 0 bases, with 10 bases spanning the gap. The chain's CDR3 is CATSRDRGTSTDTQYF. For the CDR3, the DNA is TGTGCCACCAGCAGAGATCGGGGGACGAGCACAGATACGCAGTATTTT.

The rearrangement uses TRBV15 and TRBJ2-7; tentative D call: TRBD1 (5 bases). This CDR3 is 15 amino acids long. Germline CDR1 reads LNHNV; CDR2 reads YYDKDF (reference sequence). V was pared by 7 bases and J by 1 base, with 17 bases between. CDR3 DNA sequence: TGTGCCACCACGATAGGAACAGGTTATTCCTACGAGCAGTACTTC. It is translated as CATTIGTGYSYEQYF.

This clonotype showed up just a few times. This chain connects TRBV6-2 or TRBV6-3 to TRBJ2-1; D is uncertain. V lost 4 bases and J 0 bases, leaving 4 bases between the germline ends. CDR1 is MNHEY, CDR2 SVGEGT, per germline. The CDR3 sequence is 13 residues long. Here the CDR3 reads CASSFRSYNEQFF. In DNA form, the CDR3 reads TGTGCCAGCAGTTTCCGCTCCTACAATGAGCAGTTCTTC.

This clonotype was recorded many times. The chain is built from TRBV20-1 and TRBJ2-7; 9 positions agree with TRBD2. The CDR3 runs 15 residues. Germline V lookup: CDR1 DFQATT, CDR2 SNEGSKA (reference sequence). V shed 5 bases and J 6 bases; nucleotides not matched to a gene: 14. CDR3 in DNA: TGCAGTGCTGGCGGTCTAGCGGGGTTGTTTTCCGAGCAGTACTTC. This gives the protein CSAGGLAGLFSEQYF.

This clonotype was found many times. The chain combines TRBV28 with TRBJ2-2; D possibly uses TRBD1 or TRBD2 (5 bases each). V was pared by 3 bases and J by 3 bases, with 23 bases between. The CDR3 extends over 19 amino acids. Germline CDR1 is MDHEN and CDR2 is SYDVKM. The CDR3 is CASSFLQPRDGQDTGELFF. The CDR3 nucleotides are TGTGCCAGCAGTTTTCTTCAACCCCGGGACGGCCAGGACACCGGGGAGCTGTTTTTT.

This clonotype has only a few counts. Here the CDR3 reads CSATRDFQAKNIQYF. DNA for the CDR3: TGCAGTGCTACCCGGGACTTTCAAGCCAAAAACATTCAGTACTTC. The chain uses TRBV20-1 and TRBJ2-4; TRBD2 might be the D (6 bases). V shed 4 bases and J shed 0 bases, with 13 bases lying between them. Germline V gene lookup returns CDR1 DFQATT and CDR2 SNEGSKA (reference sequence). The CDR3 sequence is 15 residues long.

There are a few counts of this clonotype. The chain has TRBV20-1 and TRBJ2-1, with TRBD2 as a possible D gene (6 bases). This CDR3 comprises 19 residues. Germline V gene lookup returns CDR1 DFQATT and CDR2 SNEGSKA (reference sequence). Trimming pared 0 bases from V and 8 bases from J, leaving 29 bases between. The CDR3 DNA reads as TGCAGTGCTAGAGATGATTCCGGGGGTCTAATAACTAGGTCATATGAGCAGTTCTTC. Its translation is CSARDDSGGLITRSYEQFF.

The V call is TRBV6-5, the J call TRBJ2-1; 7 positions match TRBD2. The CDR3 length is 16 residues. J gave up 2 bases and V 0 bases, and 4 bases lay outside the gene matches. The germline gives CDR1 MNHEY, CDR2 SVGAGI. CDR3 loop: CASSYSDRGAYNEQFF. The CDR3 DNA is TGTGCCAGCAGTTACTCTGACCGGGGGGCCTACAATGAGCAGTTCTTC.

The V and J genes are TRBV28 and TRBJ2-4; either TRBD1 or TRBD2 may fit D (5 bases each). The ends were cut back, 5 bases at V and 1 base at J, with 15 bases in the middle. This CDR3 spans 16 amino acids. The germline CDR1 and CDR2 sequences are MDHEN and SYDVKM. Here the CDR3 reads CASSPPLRGAKNIQYF. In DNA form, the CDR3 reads TGTGCCAGCAGTCCCCCCCTTCGGGGCGCCAAAAACATTCAGTACTTC. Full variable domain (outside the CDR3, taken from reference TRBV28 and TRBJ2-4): DVKVTQSSRYLVKRTGEKVFLECVQDMDHENMFWYRQDPGLGLRLIYFSYDVKMKEKGDIPEGYSVSREKKERFSLILESASTNQTSMYLCASSPPLRGAKNIQYFGAGTRLSVL.

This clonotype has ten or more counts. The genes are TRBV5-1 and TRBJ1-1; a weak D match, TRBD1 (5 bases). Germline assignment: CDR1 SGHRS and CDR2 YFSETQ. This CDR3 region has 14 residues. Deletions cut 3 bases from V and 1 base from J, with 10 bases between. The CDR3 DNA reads TGCGCCAGCAGCTCGAGTACAGGGAACACTGAAGCTTTCTTT. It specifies CASSSSTGNTEAFF.

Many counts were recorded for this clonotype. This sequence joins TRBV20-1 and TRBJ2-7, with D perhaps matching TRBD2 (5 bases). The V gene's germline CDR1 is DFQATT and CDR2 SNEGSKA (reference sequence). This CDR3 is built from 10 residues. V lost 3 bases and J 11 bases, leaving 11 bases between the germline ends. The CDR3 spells CSASVSGKYF. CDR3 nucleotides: TGCAGTGCTAGTGTGTCGGGGAAGTACTTC.

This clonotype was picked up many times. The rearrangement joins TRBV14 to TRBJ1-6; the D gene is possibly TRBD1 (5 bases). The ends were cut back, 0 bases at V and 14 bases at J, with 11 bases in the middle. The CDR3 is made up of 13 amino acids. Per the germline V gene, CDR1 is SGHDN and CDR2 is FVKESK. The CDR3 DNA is TGTGCCAGCAGCCAAGATTACGAAGGGGCCCTCCACTTT. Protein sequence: CASSQDYEGALHF.

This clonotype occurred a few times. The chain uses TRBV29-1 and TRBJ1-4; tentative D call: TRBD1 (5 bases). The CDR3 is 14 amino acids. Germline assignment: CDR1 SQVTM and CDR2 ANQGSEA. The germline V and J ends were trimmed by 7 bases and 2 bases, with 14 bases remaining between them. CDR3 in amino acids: CSECWGTTNEKLFF. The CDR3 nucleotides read TGCAGCGAGTGCTGGGGGACGACTAATGAAAAACTGTTTTTT.